Listed below are T cell receptor beta chains from one sample, sequenced in a study of T cell repertoires in cytomegalovirus infection. Using its own MiXCR run on the reads, TCRdb lists one record per CDR3 protein. The table includes some 180,000 distinct CDR3 sequences, nearly 9.5% detected once. Input material: PBMCs. All receptors derive from a human donor in good health (CMV status not recorded). Some clones in this sample may be carry-over from other donors' samples. Both conserved end residues are part of each CDR3. Fields, in order: D gene, V gene, clone size, J gene, CDR3 protein, CDR3 DNA. The D gene is left open where the match is weak. Not every row has a clone size; where given, it reads once, few, many or a size class.

d_gene: TRBD1; v_gene: TRBV6-2/TRBV6-3; abundance: many; j_gene: TRBJ2-2; CDR3aa: CASSLDRGRITGELFF; CDR3nt: TGTGCCAGCAGTCTGGACAGGGGAAGAATAACCGGGGAGCTGTTTTTT
d_gene: NA; v_gene: TRBV27; abundance: few; j_gene: TRBJ2-1; CDR3aa: CASSLGVYNEQFF; CDR3nt: TGTGCCAGCAGTTTAGGGGTGTACAATGAGCAGTTCTTC
d_gene: TRBD1; v_gene: TRBV7-3; abundance: few; j_gene: TRBJ1-4; CDR3aa: CASSALQGSGEKLFF; CDR3nt: TGTGCCAGCAGCGCTTTACAGGGGAGCGGTGAAAAACTGTTTTTT
d_gene: NA; v_gene: TRBV7-2; abundance: many; j_gene: TRBJ1-2; CDR3aa: CASSSERNGYTF; CDR3nt: TGTGCCAGCAGCTCCGAGAGAAATGGCTACACCTTC
d_gene: TRBD2; v_gene: TRBV7-2; abundance: many; j_gene: TRBJ2-7; CDR3aa: CASSTSGGKYEQYF; CDR3nt: TGTGCCAGCAGCACTAGCGGGGGGAAGTACGAGCAGTACTTC
d_gene: TRBD1; v_gene: TRBV7-2; abundance: many; j_gene: TRBJ1-1; CDR3aa: CASSPTGTVRTSEAFF; CDR3nt: TGTGCCAGCAGCCCGACCGGGACAGTGCGTACGTCTGAAGCTTTCTTT
d_gene: NA; v_gene: TRBV5-6; abundance: many; j_gene: TRBJ1-6; CDR3aa: CASSSRPGGNSPLHF; CDR3nt: TGTGCCAGCAGCTCAAGGCCAGGAGGTAATTCACCCCTCCACTTT
d_gene: TRBD1; v_gene: TRBV12-3/TRBV12-4; abundance: many; j_gene: TRBJ2-7; CDR3aa: CASRGGQGPYEQYF; CDR3nt: TGTGCCAGCAGGGGGGGACAGGGCCCCTACGAGCAGTACTTC
d_gene: NA; v_gene: TRBV24-1; abundance: many; j_gene: TRBJ1-5; CDR3aa: CATSDFAGGGQGIRPQHF; CDR3nt: TGTGCCACCAGTGATTTTGCGGGGGGAGGGCAGGGAATCAGGCCCCAGCATTTT
d_gene: NA; v_gene: TRBV12-3/TRBV12-4; abundance: many; j_gene: TRBJ2-1; CDR3aa: CASSRGQNNNEQFF; CDR3nt: TGTGCCAGCAGCCGCGGACAGAATAACAATGAGCAGTTCTTC
d_gene: TRBD1; v_gene: TRBV7-8; abundance: many; j_gene: TRBJ2-1; CDR3aa: CASSFNTGVGNEQFF; CDR3nt: TGTGCCAGCAGCTTTAATACAGGGGTTGGGAATGAGCAGTTCTTC
d_gene: NA; v_gene: TRBV12-3/TRBV12-4; abundance: NA; j_gene: TRBJ2-2; CDR3aa: CASTQGGRSFIATGELFF; CDR3nt: TGTGCCAGCACCCAGGGGGGGCGGAGCTTTATAGCCACCGGGGAGCTGTTTTTT
d_gene: TRBD1; v_gene: TRBV7-9; abundance: many; j_gene: TRBJ2-7; CDR3aa: CASSPTGGLYEQYF; CDR3nt: TGTGCCAGCAGCCCTACAGGGGGTCTCTACGAGCAGTACTTC
d_gene: TRBD2; v_gene: TRBV20-1; abundance: many; j_gene: TRBJ2-7; CDR3aa: CSASSLAGGGGGEQYF; CDR3nt: TGCAGTGCTAGCAGTCTAGCGGGAGGGGGGGGTGGCGAGCAGTACTTC
d_gene: TRBD1; v_gene: TRBV28; abundance: many; j_gene: TRBJ2-6; CDR3aa: CASSIRTGSSSGANVLTF; CDR3nt: TGTGCCAGCAGTATTCGGACAGGCTCTTCCTCTGGGGCCAACGTCCTGACTTTC
d_gene: TRBD1; v_gene: TRBV7-8; abundance: many; j_gene: TRBJ2-7; CDR3aa: CASSFSRTGTYEQYF; CDR3nt: TGTGCCAGCAGCTTCAGCAGGACAGGGACCTACGAGCAGTACTTC
d_gene: NA; v_gene: TRBV6-1; abundance: many; j_gene: TRBJ1-1; CDR3aa: CASSGQGLANTEAFF; CDR3nt: TGTGCCAGCAGTGGTCAGGGGTTAGCGAACACTGAAGCTTTCTTT
d_gene: NA; v_gene: TRBV7-9; abundance: NA; j_gene: TRBJ2-5; CDR3aa: CASRKGASGGEETQYF; CDR3nt: TGTGCCAGCAGGAAGGGGGCCAGCGGGGGTGAAGAGACCCAGTACTTC
d_gene: TRBD1; v_gene: TRBV19; abundance: NA; j_gene: TRBJ2-5; CDR3aa: CASSIDRGRRETQYF; CDR3nt: TGTGCCAGTAGTATAGACAGGGGGCGACGGGAGACCCAGTACTTC
d_gene: TRBD1; v_gene: TRBV6-6; abundance: NA; j_gene: TRBJ1-2; CDR3aa: CASTLGQGAYGYTF; CDR3nt: TGTGCCAGCACCTTAGGACAGGGGGCATATGGCTACACCTTC
d_gene: NA; v_gene: TRBV7-3; abundance: many; j_gene: TRBJ1-6; CDR3aa: CASSLKVISPLHF; CDR3nt: TGTGCCAGCAGCTTAAAAGTTATCTCACCCCTCCACTTT
d_gene: TRBD1; v_gene: TRBV28; abundance: many; j_gene: TRBJ2-1; CDR3aa: CASSTTMKTGLNEQFF; CDR3nt: TGTGCCAGCAGCACGACGATGAAGACAGGGTTAAATGAGCAGTTCTTC
d_gene: TRBD1; v_gene: TRBV2; abundance: NA; j_gene: TRBJ2-7; CDR3aa: CASSAGQGPYEQYF; CDR3nt: TGTGCCAGCAGTGCGGGACAGGGTCCCTACGAGCAGTACTTC
d_gene: NA; v_gene: TRBV27; abundance: NA; j_gene: TRBJ2-5; CDR3aa: CASSLSQTGVAQETQYF; CDR3nt: TGTGCCAGCAGTTTATCACAGACTGGCGTGGCCCAAGAGACCCAGTACTTC
d_gene: NA; v_gene: TRBV28; abundance: many; j_gene: TRBJ1-1; CDR3aa: CASSLVQGNTEAFF; CDR3nt: TGTGCCAGCAGTTTAGTTCAGGGGAACACTGAAGCTTTCTTT
d_gene: NA; v_gene: TRBV20-1; abundance: NA; j_gene: TRBJ1-3; CDR3aa: CSARAVMRAETGNTIYF; CDR3nt: TGCAGTGCTAGAGCGGTGATGAGAGCAGAAACTGGAAACACCATATATTTT
d_gene: NA; v_gene: TRBV30; abundance: many; j_gene: TRBJ1-1; CDR3aa: CASRGGNTEAFF; CDR3nt: TGTGCCTCCCGAGGCGGGAACACTGAAGCTTTCTTT
d_gene: NA; v_gene: TRBV19; abundance: few; j_gene: TRBJ1-3; CDR3aa: CASSIGGISGNTIYF; CDR3nt: TGTGCCAGTAGTATAGGAGGAATCTCTGGAAACACCATATATTTT
d_gene: TRBD1; v_gene: TRBV7-2; abundance: many; j_gene: TRBJ1-1; CDR3aa: CASSLGDRGLLFEAFF; CDR3nt: TGTGCCAGCAGCTTAGGTGACAGGGGGCTGCTGTTTGAAGCTTTCTTT
d_gene: TRBD1; v_gene: TRBV28; abundance: NA; j_gene: TRBJ1-2; CDR3aa: CASSSTGGQTGGYTF; CDR3nt: TGTGCCAGCAGTTCGACAGGGGGGCAGACGGGAGGCTACACCTTC
d_gene: NA; v_gene: TRBV7-2; abundance: many; j_gene: TRBJ2-3; CDR3aa: CASSFRGADTQYF; CDR3nt: TGTGCCAGCAGCTTTCGGGGAGCAGATACGCAGTATTTT
d_gene: NA; v_gene: TRBV7-2; abundance: many; j_gene: TRBJ2-5; CDR3aa: CASSLNRGGAQETQYF; CDR3nt: TGTGCCAGCAGCTTAAACCGGGGCGGAGCCCAAGAGACCCAGTACTTC
d_gene: TRBD2; v_gene: TRBV28; abundance: many; j_gene: TRBJ2-1; CDR3aa: CASSRLWTSGRTDNEQFF; CDR3nt: TGTGCCAGCAGTCGTCTGTGGACTAGCGGGAGAACGGACAATGAGCAGTTCTTC
d_gene: TRBD1; v_gene: TRBV7-6; abundance: NA; j_gene: TRBJ1-5; CDR3aa: CASSSATGGNQPQHF; CDR3nt: TGTGCCAGCAGCTCAGCAACAGGGGGCAATCAGCCCCAGCATTTT
d_gene: TRBD2; v_gene: TRBV2; abundance: many; j_gene: TRBJ2-5; CDR3aa: CASSEVSGSYETQYF; CDR3nt: TGTGCCAGCAGTGAAGTCAGCGGGAGTTATGAGACCCAGTACTTC
d_gene: TRBD1; v_gene: TRBV6-2/TRBV6-3; abundance: many; j_gene: TRBJ1-5; CDR3aa: CASSQGGRAHQPQHF; CDR3nt: TGTGCCAGCAGTCAGGGGGGCAGGGCACATCAGCCCCAGCATTTT
d_gene: NA; v_gene: TRBV5-5; abundance: few; j_gene: TRBJ1-4; CDR3aa: CASTFYGSEGEKLFF; CDR3nt: TGTGCCAGCACCTTTTACGGGTCTGAGGGGGAAAAACTGTTTTTT
d_gene: TRBD2; v_gene: TRBV20-1; abundance: few; j_gene: TRBJ2-7; CDR3aa: CSAKGLAGVEYEQYF; CDR3nt: TGCAGTGCTAAGGGACTAGCGGGAGTTGAGTACGAGCAGTACTTC
d_gene: NA; v_gene: TRBV12-3/TRBV12-4; abundance: NA; j_gene: TRBJ1-3; CDR3aa: CASTYSRAPSGNTIYF; CDR3nt: TGTGCCAGCACCTATTCCAGGGCGCCGTCTGGAAACACCATATATTTT
d_gene: TRBD1; v_gene: TRBV6-1; abundance: many; j_gene: TRBJ1-2; CDR3aa: CASSPDALDRGLGGYTF; CDR3nt: TGTGCCAGCAGCCCCGACGCCTTGGACAGGGGGCTTGGGGGCTACACCTTC
d_gene: TRBD2; v_gene: TRBV7-8; abundance: many; j_gene: TRBJ2-1; CDR3aa: CASRGLAGEAYNEQFF; CDR3nt: TGTGCCAGCAGGGGACTAGCGGGAGAGGCCTACAATGAGCAGTTCTTC
d_gene: NA; v_gene: TRBV5-5; abundance: NA; j_gene: TRBJ2-7; CDR3aa: CASSYVASANYEQYF; CDR3nt: TGTGCCAGCAGCTACGTGGCTAGCGCTAACTACGAGCAGTACTTC
d_gene: NA; v_gene: TRBV19; abundance: NA; j_gene: TRBJ2-3; CDR3aa: CASSGGLADTQYF; CDR3nt: TGTGCCAGTAGTGGAGGGCTAGCAGATACGCAGTATTTT
d_gene: NA; v_gene: TRBV28; abundance: many; j_gene: TRBJ1-5; CDR3aa: CASSSPWADSNQPQHF; CDR3nt: TGTGCCAGCAGTTCCCCGTGGGCAGATAGCAATCAGCCCCAGCATTTT
d_gene: TRBD1; v_gene: TRBV3-1; abundance: NA; j_gene: TRBJ1-2; CDR3aa: CASSQGGQGLYTF; CDR3nt: TGTGCCAGCAGCCAGGGGGGACAGGGGCTCTACACCTTC
d_gene: NA; v_gene: TRBV7-6; abundance: many; j_gene: TRBJ2-7; CDR3aa: CASGQGPASEQYF; CDR3nt: TGTGCCAGTGGGCAAGGTCCCGCGAGCGAGCAGTACTTC
d_gene: NA; v_gene: TRBV7-2; abundance: many; j_gene: TRBJ2-1; CDR3aa: CASSLVGSSSYNEQFF; CDR3nt: TGTGCCAGCAGCTTAGTGGGGAGTAGCTCCTACAATGAGCAGTTCTTC
d_gene: TRBD1; v_gene: TRBV11-2; abundance: many; j_gene: TRBJ1-5; CDR3aa: CASSWDRQNQPQHF; CDR3nt: TGTGCCAGCAGCTGGGACAGACAAAATCAGCCCCAGCATTTT
d_gene: NA; v_gene: TRBV7-2; abundance: many; j_gene: TRBJ2-1; CDR3aa: CASSRTRGDEQFF; CDR3nt: TGTGCCAGCAGCCGAACAAGGGGAGATGAGCAGTTCTTC
d_gene: TRBD1; v_gene: TRBV5-4; abundance: NA; j_gene: TRBJ1-2; CDR3aa: CAVRDRMLANYGYTF; CDR3nt: TGTGCCGTCCGGGACAGAATGTTAGCTAACTATGGCTACACCTTC
d_gene: NA; v_gene: TRBV12-3/TRBV12-4; abundance: many; j_gene: TRBJ2-3; CDR3aa: CASSPTRKNTQYF; CDR3nt: TGTGCCAGCAGCCCGACCCGGAAGAATACGCAGTATTTT
d_gene: TRBD1; v_gene: TRBV2; abundance: many; j_gene: TRBJ2-7; CDR3aa: CASIGTGTYEQYF; CDR3nt: TGTGCCAGCATTGGGACAGGGACCTACGAGCAGTACTTC
d_gene: NA; v_gene: TRBV12-3/TRBV12-4; abundance: many; j_gene: TRBJ2-7; CDR3aa: CASSLAGHAYEQYF; CDR3nt: TGTGCCAGCAGTTTAGCGGGACATGCCTACGAGCAGTACTTC
d_gene: TRBD2; v_gene: TRBV7-6; abundance: few; j_gene: TRBJ2-1; CDR3aa: CASSLKPRTSGGEQFF; CDR3nt: TGTGCTAGCAGCTTAAAACCCCGGACTAGCGGAGGTGAGCAGTTCTTC
d_gene: TRBD2; v_gene: TRBV11-2; abundance: many; j_gene: TRBJ2-5; CDR3aa: CASSAQGLAGGETQYF; CDR3nt: TGTGCCAGCAGCGCCCAGGGACTAGCGGGAGGGGAGACCCAGTACTTC
d_gene: TRBD2; v_gene: TRBV6-2/TRBV6-3; abundance: many; j_gene: TRBJ2-7; CDR3aa: CASSDGLAGAYEQYF; CDR3nt: TGTGCCAGCAGTGACGGACTAGCGGGGGCCTACGAGCAGTACTTC
d_gene: NA; v_gene: TRBV11-2; abundance: many; j_gene: TRBJ2-7; CDR3aa: CASSPDPKLPYEQYF; CDR3nt: TGTGCCAGCAGCCCTGACCCAAAGCTTCCCTACGAGCAGTACTTC
d_gene: TRBD2; v_gene: TRBV28; abundance: NA; j_gene: TRBJ2-1; CDR3aa: CASSPLSGSPYNEQFF; CDR3nt: TGTGCCAGCAGTCCACTGAGCGGGAGCCCCTACAATGAGCAGTTCTTC
d_gene: NA; v_gene: TRBV18; abundance: NA; j_gene: TRBJ1-2; CDR3aa: CASSPPPPGLLYGYTF; CDR3nt: TGTGCCAGCTCACCACCCCCGCCGGGGCTCCTCTATGGCTACACCTTC